This is a list of T cell receptor beta chains from one sample in a study of CXCR3-negative and CXCR3-positive naive CD8 T cells. TCRdb reprocessed the 5' RACE reads and stores each CDR3 protein as one record, lacking DNA. The sample totals 80,000 to 95,000 distinct CDR3 sequences. The sequencing input was naive CXCR3- CD8+ T cells from blood. The origin of the receptors is a human donor in good health. Some clones in this sample may be carry-over from other donors' samples. The CDR3 runs from the conserved cysteine through the conserved F or W. Fields, in order: CDR3 length, J gene, V gene, CDR3 protein.

14 TRBJ1-2 TRBV7-8 CASSQDVGVSGYTF
19 TRBJ2-5 TRBV3-1 CASKAFLGSRGTDQETQYF
16 TRBJ2-2 TRBV23-1 CASSQSPHSNTGELFF
14 TRBJ2-2 TRBV29-1 CSVVLQGRTGELFF
16 TRBJ2-2 TRBV29-1 CSVTPFGGAEYGELFF
16 TRBJ2-2 TRBV6-6 CASSYSGTSTAGELFF
15 TRBJ2-3 TRBV29-1 CSVEDRRTSTDTQYF
14 TRBJ1-1 TRBV5-1 CASSSDRGYTEAFF
13 TRBJ2-3 TRBV9 CASSVGAVDTQYF
16 TRBJ1-1 TRBV9 CASTYIQGPLNTEAFF
15 TRBJ1-1 TRBV5-1 CASSLGTGKNTEAFF